This TCR beta chain is from a study of response to subunit inactivated influenza vaccine. Study-level findings and limits: It was suggested by the authors that few new T cells are recruited by each seasonal influenza vaccination.

This clonotype showed up just a few times. Its antigen is unknown. The ends lost 0 bases at V and 7 bases at J; junction bases unmatched: 13. The CDR3 has 19 amino acids. Germline V gives CDR1 LGHNA, CDR2 YNFKEQ. TCRdb called the RT-PCR reads again in MiXCR, with one record for every CDR3 protein. The sample holds about 300,000 distinct CDR3 sequences, around 20% seen once. The sequencing here drew on PBMCs from blood, taken 21 months after vaccination. The chain is built from TRBV4-2 and TRBJ2-1, with 12 bases matching TRBD2. This TCR came from a man between 50 and 75 years old who received an inactivated influenza vaccine. CDR3 sequence (DNA): TGTGCCAGCAGCCAAGAAACCCTCCCTAGCGGGAGGGCCGATAATGAGCAGTTCTTC. Protein: CASSQETLPSGRADNEQFF.